This passage covers 29 T cell receptor beta chains from one sample sequenced in a study of neoadjuvant anti-PD-1 for oral cavity cancer. The protocol was immunoSEQ multiplex PCR, while the TCRdb copy is restricted to in-frame clones and leaves out a portion. The sample carries some 11,000 clones, around three fifths recorded once. Sequenced here: tumor tissue, sampled before nivolumab (anti-PD-1) treatment. These receptors were taken from a person aged 35-79 years with oral cavity squamous cell carcinoma. The donor label of this sample is uncertain.

This clone has just a few counts. V gene TRBV2 combines with J gene TRBJ1-1; no reliable D call. Trimming removed 4 bases from V and 13 bases from J, with 10 bases in between. The CDR3 spans 10 residues. Germline CDR1 is SNHLY and CDR2 is FYNNEI. The CDR3 DNA is TGTGCCAGCAGTGTAGAATTGGATTTCTTT. Its protein is CASSVELDFF.

This clone came up once. CDR3 protein: CASSPRGQGLNTIYF. The CDR3 DNA follows: TGTGCCAGCAGCCCTAGGGGACAGGGGTTAAACACCATATATTTT. The chain couples TRBV27 to TRBJ1-3; 10 nucleotides line up with TRBD1. Germline-derived CDR1 and CDR2 are MNHEY and SMNVEV (reference sequence). The CDR3 contains 15 residues. Trimming at V came to 6 bases and at J to 6 bases, leaving 8 bases not matched to a gene.

This clone has only a few counts. J is TRBJ1-1 and V is TRBV7-8, with a possible D match to TRBD1 (5 bases). This CDR3 is 13 amino acids long. Trimming left V 5 bases short and J 6 bases short, with 13 bases between. Germline V gene sequence: CDR1 SGHVS, CDR2 FQNEAQ. CDR3 sequence (DNA): TGTGCCAGCAGCCCGGGGACGGCTGCTGAAGCTTTCTTT. Residues: CASSPGTAAEAFF.

The genes are TRBV11-3 and TRBJ1-6; no clear D. Germline CDR1 is SGHNT and CDR2 is YENEEA. V dropped 1 base and J dropped 8 bases, with 6 bases sitting between them. This CDR3 is 13 amino acids long. CDR3 in amino acids: CASSLGADSPLHF. CDR3 nucleotide sequence: TGTGCCAGCAGCTTAGGGGCGGATTCACCCCTCCACTTT.

The chain is built from TRBV28 and TRBJ1-3, with D uncertain. In germline, CDR1 is MDHEN, CDR2 SYDVKM. The CDR3 is made up of 15 amino acids. V lost 3 bases and J 2 bases, leaving 11 bases between the germline ends. For the CDR3, the DNA is TGTGCCAGCAGTTTTTGGGGAGACCCTGGAAACACCATATATTTT. Translation gives CASSFWGDPGNTIYF.

This clone was seen only a few times. This chain joins TRBV6-1 and TRBJ1-4, with D perhaps matching TRBD1 (5 bases). The germline CDR1 and CDR2 sequences are MNHNS and SASEGT. The CDR3 has 14 amino acids. V lost 6 bases, J lost 8 bases, and 16 bases lay in between. CDR3 nucleotide sequence: TGTGCCAGCAGCCCAGGGATCACGGGAGAAAAACTGTTTTTT. It codes for CASSPGITGEKLFF.

The chain joins TRBV5-1 to TRBJ1-6, with a possible D match to TRBD1 (5 bases). Trimming stripped 0 bases from V and 7 bases from J, with 14 bases between. The germline gives CDR1 SGHRS, CDR2 YFSETQ. The CDR3 has 16 amino acids. Here the CDR3 reads CASSLAAGGGNSPLHF. In DNA form, the CDR3 reads TGCGCCAGCAGCTTGGCCGCGGGGGGAGGGAATTCACCCCTCCACTTT.

The chain links TRBV6-6 to TRBJ1-5; D not resolved. The V gene lost 6 bases and the J gene lost 2 bases, with 11 bases spanning the gap. The CDR3 is 14 residues long. The germline V gene has CDR1 MNHNY and CDR2 SVGAGI (reference sequence). The CDR3 region has the DNA TGTGCCAGCAGCCTCTCGAGGGGCAATCAGCCCCAGCATTTT. Amino acids: CASSLSRGNQPQHF.

CDR3 region: CASSIGTGLGNTIYF. DNA of the CDR3: TGTGCCAGCAGTATCGGGACAGGGCTAGGAAACACCATATATTTT. The chain links TRBV28 to TRBJ1-3; 9 bases fit TRBD1. This CDR3 comprises 15 residues. Looked up from germline, CDR1 is MDHEN and CDR2 is SYDVKM. V dropped 5 bases and J dropped 4; count of bases not matched to a gene: 6.

This clone was counted once. This sequence joins TRBV21-1 and TRBJ2-4; the table's TRBD1 call for D was not verified on the DNA. TRBV21-1 is given as a pseudogene. CDR3 length: 19 amino acids. Written as DNA, the CDR3 is TGTGCCAGCAGATCCGAGGGACAGGCTCATCGGACGTCCAAAAACATTCAGTACTTC. This sequence encodes CASRSEGQAHRTSKNIQYF.

The V call is TRBV6-6, the J call TRBJ2-1; D remains ambiguous. Trimming left V 6 bases short and J 9 bases short, with 12 bases between. This CDR3 has 12 residues. The V gene's germline CDR1 is MNHNY and CDR2 SVGAGI (reference sequence). CDR3 protein: CASSPPFGEQFF. The CDR3 nucleotides are TGTGCCAGCAGCCCCCCATTCGGTGAGCAGTTCTTC.

The chain links TRBV11-2 to TRBJ2-7; TRBD1 is a possible D gene (5 bases). The CDR3 sequence is 13 residues long. Germline CDR1 is SGHAT and CDR2 is FQNNGV. Trimming cost V 5 bases and J 5 bases, with 13 bases left between them. This CDR3 is CASSIRGFDEQYF. The CDR3 bases are TGTGCCAGCAGCATAAGGGGCTTCGACGAGCAGTACTTC.

By sample share, this clone is large. The rearrangement uses TRBV25-1 and TRBJ1-2; TRBD1 agrees at 11 bases. V was clipped by 8 bases and J by 7 bases; unmatched bases: 9. CDR1 MGHDK and CDR2 SYGVNS come from the germline V gene. This CDR3 spans 14 amino acids. CDR3 in amino acids: CASAASGTGGGYTF. Here the CDR3 DNA reads TGTGCCAGCGCGGCCTCCGGGACAGGGGGTGGCTACACCTTC.

This chain joins TRBV7-6 and TRBJ2-7; TRBD2 matches 11 bases. The CDR3 has 16 residues. Trimming cost V 7 bases and J 6 bases; bases outside gene matches: 14. Germline V gene data show CDR1 as SGHVS and CDR2 as FNYEAQ. CDR3: CASNPLLAGGEGEQYF. The CDR3 DNA reads as TGTGCCAGCAACCCCCTGTTAGCGGGAGGGGAAGGCGAGCAGTACTTC.

The J gene is TRBJ2-1, the V gene TRBV10-1; TRBD1 matches 8 bases. CDR3 length equals 15 residues. The junction had 2 bases not matched to a gene; V was cut back by 4 bases and J by 0 bases. Germline CDR1 and CDR2: WNHNN and SYGVQD (reference sequence). The CDR3 sequence is CASSAGTGSYNEQFF. The CDR3 DNA reads as TGCGCCAGCAGTGCCGGGACAGGCTCCTACAATGAGCAGTTCTTC.

This clone was recorded only once. The chain combines TRBV7-9 with TRBJ2-1; 8 positions match TRBD1. CDR3 length equals 13 residues. V shed 8 bases, J shed 5 bases, and the junction held 5 bases outside the gene matches. In germline, CDR1 is SEHNR, CDR2 FQNEAQ (reference sequence). The CDR3 spells CASDGQGNNEQFF. The CDR3 DNA sequence: TGTGCCAGCGACGGACAGGGTAACAATGAGCAGTTCTTC.

The gene calls are TRBV6-5 and TRBJ1-4; D remains unclear. The CDR3 runs to 11 residues. Trimming pared 7 bases from V and 8 bases from J, leaving 8 bases between. The germline V gene has CDR1 MNHEY and CDR2 SVGAGI. CDR3 residues: CASTPGEKLFF. The DNA of the CDR3 is TGTGCCAGCACCCCCGGGGAAAAACTGTTTTTT.

The chain employs TRBV6-6 and TRBJ1-4, with 9 nucleotides matching TRBD1. This CDR3 spans 16 amino acids. The germline CDR1 and CDR2 sequences are MNHNY and SVGAGI (reference sequence). V trimming: 0 bases; J trimming: 13 bases; junction bases outside the gene matches: 12. The CDR3 coding sequence is TGTGCCAGCAGTTACTCCCCCGGGACAGGGACTAAGGGACTGTTTTTT. As protein: CASSYSPGTGTKGLFF.

The chain joins TRBV6-5 to TRBJ1-2; 9 bases fit TRBD1. The J segment lost 4 bases and the V segment lost 0 bases, leaving 3 bases of the junction unmatched. This CDR3 is built from 15 residues. CDR1 is MNHEY, CDR2 SVGAGI, per germline. The CDR3 region has the DNA TGTGCCAGCAGTTACTCTACAGGGGGCTTCTATGGCTACACCTTC. This gives the protein CASSYSTGGFYGYTF.

This clone was seen more than once but under ten times. The chain links TRBV19 to TRBJ1-3; D might be TRBD1 (6 bases). Germline CDR1 reads LNHDA; CDR2 reads SQIVND (reference sequence). The CDR3 consists of 15 residues. The germline V and J ends were trimmed by 6 bases and 0 bases, with 12 bases remaining between them. The CDR3 DNA reads TGTGCCAGTAGCCACAGGGCACGCTCTGGAAACACCATATATTTT. It specifies CASSHRARSGNTIYF.

The chain employs TRBV11-2 and TRBJ2-3; D is uncertain. This CDR3 contains 14 residues. V lost 6 bases, J lost 2 bases, and 12 bases lay in between. CDR1 and CDR2 from the germline V gene are SGHAT and FQNNGV. The CDR3 bases are TGTGCCAGCAGACCCAGAAGCCCCACAGATACGCAGTATTTT. Translating it yields CASRPRSPTDTQYF.

On this clone itself: Other nucleotide sequences from this sample produce the same CDR3. This chain joins TRBV7-9 and TRBJ1-1, with D possibly TRBD1 on 5 matching bases. With 5 bases removed from V and 1 base from J, the gap between germline ends came to 8 bases. The CDR3 is 13 residues long. CDR1 is SEHNR and CDR2 is FQNEAQ in the germline V gene (reference sequence). The CDR3: CASSRDGNTEAFF. CDR3 nucleotide sequence: TGTGCCAGCAGCCGGGACGGGAACACTGAAGCTTTCTTT.

This rearrangement joins TRBV5-5 to TRBJ2-1; 10 nucleotides match TRBD1. The CDR3 runs 16 residues. In germline, CDR1 is SGHKS, CDR2 YYEKEE (reference sequence). V lost 0 bases, J lost 5 bases, and 5 bases stayed unmatched. CDR3 sequence (DNA): TGTGCCAGCAGCTTGGCTTGGGGGACAGGGGACAATGAGCAGTTCTTC. Protein sequence: CASSLAWGTGDNEQFF.

The chain joins TRBV11-2 to TRBJ2-7; weak D call: TRBD1 (5 bases). Germline assignment: CDR1 SGHAT and CDR2 FQNNGV. The CDR3 loop spans 15 amino acids. With 5 bases removed from V and 4 bases from J, the gap between germline ends came to 18 bases. This CDR3 reads CASSPRASSVYEQYF. CDR3 nucleotides: TGTGCCAGCAGCCCCAGGGCCTCATCTGTATACGAGCAGTACTTC.

The chain recombines TRBV6-1 with TRBJ1-5; TRBD1 is a possible D gene (5 bases). Trimming left V 2 bases short and J 6 bases short, with 20 bases between. Germline loops: CDR1 MNHNS, CDR2 SASEGT. The CDR3 has 17 amino acids. DNA for the CDR3: TGTGCCAGCAGTGAAAGGGCAGGGTTCTCTCGGGGTCAGCCCCAGCATTTT. It translates to CASSERAGFSRGQPQHF.

This clone has more than one count but fewer than ten. The chain uses TRBV25-1 and TRBJ1-5; no clear D gene. CDR1 is MGHDK, CDR2 SYGVNS, per germline. Trimming cost V 3 bases and J 0 bases, with 6 bases left between them. The CDR3 sequence is 14 residues long. CDR3 bases: TGTGCCAGCAGTGATGCGGGTAGCAATCAGCCCCAGCATTTT. Protein product: CASSDAGSNQPQHF.

The chain couples TRBV6-1 to TRBJ1-2, with a possible D match to TRBD1 (5 bases). The V end was cut by 1 base, the J end by 4 bases, with 7 bases between. CDR3 size: 13 residues. The germline CDR1 and CDR2 sequences are MNHNS and SASEGT. CDR3 DNA sequence: TGTGCCAGCAGTGAAGGGGGCTTCTATGGCTACACCTTC. Translated, it gives CASSEGGFYGYTF.

J is TRBJ2-7 and V is TRBV15, with 7 positions matching TRBD1. V lost 1 base to trimming and J lost 3 bases; unmatched junction nucleotides: 3. The CDR3 runs to 14 residues. Per the germline V gene, CDR1 is LNHNV and CDR2 is YYDKDF (reference sequence). The DNA of the CDR3 is TGTGCCACCAGCAGAGTTGCAGGGGGCTACGAGCAGTACTTC. Its translation: CATSRVAGGYEQYF.

Details on this clone: One end of the junction varies from germline; a read error may be responsible. The chain links TRBV7-7 to TRBJ1-1; 10 nucleotides agree with TRBD1. The V gene's germline CDR1 is SSHAT and CDR2 FNYEAQ (reference sequence). The length of the CDR3 is 13 residues. The CDR3 protein is CASSSRQGARAFF. CDR3 coding DNA: TGTGCTAGCAGCTCGAGACAGGGGGCTCGAGCTTTCTTT.